This paragraph reports one T cell receptor (beta chain). This record comes from a study of Ad26.COV2.S vaccination and SARS-CoV-2 variants. Specified treatment: approximately 18 received Ad26.COV2.S at low or high dose, single or two shots; about 5 received placebo; per-sample allocation not given. Material that was analyzed had been drawn on day 63 after the first vaccine or placebo injection. Its platform was an Ad26 vector, and its expressed antigen was Wuhan-strain SARS-CoV-2 spike. Only in-frame clones appear in the TCRdb table, and some are missing; sequencing was by immunoSEQ multiplex PCR. This sample has 250,000 or so clones, with around 90% found just once. Trimming pared 3 bases from V and 4 bases from J, leaving 12 bases between. CDR1 and CDR2 (germline): LNHNV, YYDKDF (reference sequence). This CDR3 is 14 amino acids long.

The chain has TRBV15 and TRBJ1-1, with D possibly matching TRBD1 (5 bases). The source is a person between 18 and 65 years old who received the Ad26.COV2.S COVID-19 vaccine or a placebo. The material was peripheral blood, obtained in a trial of Ad26.COV2.S vaccine versus placebo. CDR3 loop: CATSSRGGFTEAFF. The CDR3 region has the DNA TGTGCCACCAGCAGCCGGGGGGGGTTCACTGAAGCTTTCTTT.